This TCR beta chain appears in the sequencing data of a study of T cells in Graves' hyperthyroidism and ophthalmopathy (dated by TCRdb to the late 2010s). With regard to the full study: TCR V-J signatures able to tell the groups apart were searched for in a discovery cohort of around 95 patients, of whom roughly 42 had Graves' ophthalmopathy and around 56 had stable Graves' hyperthyroidism. TCR Vbeta CDR3 sequencing of 120 to 150 peripheral blood samples (43 ophthalmopathy, over 70 hyperthyroidism and 17 progressor patients) is reported in the paper. After sampling, hyperthyroidism patients received methimazole starting at 30 mg daily, and ophthalmopathy patients received high-dose intravenous methylprednisolone. Thyroid tissue and blood T-cell repertoires from several Graves' hyperthyroidism patients were also compared in the study. Prospective prediction of ophthalmopathy was tested in an independent validation cohort consisting of about 20 hyperthyroidism patients and more than 15 patients who later progressed to ophthalmopathy. The 85 to 100 discovery patients were randomly split 7:3 into training and test sets.

What the authors observed across the whole study: In validation, the model predicted progression to ophthalmopathy with over 65% sensitivity and less than 80% specificity, a median of 6.5 months before onset. Sample size was not statistically predetermined, and investigators were not blinded to group allocation. A 13 V-J signature model separated ophthalmopathy from stable hyperthyroidism, with roughly 88% sensitivity and 81% to 82% specificity in cross-validation and 80%/75% in testing. Most expanded thyroid clonotypes (frequency above 0.001) were also found in blood, which suggests that blood repertoires may mirror thyroid immune responses.

TCR beta CDR3 regions were amplified from RNA transcripts. For the first round of RT-PCR on the TCR CDR3, the HTBI primer set was used together with the Qiagen OneStep RT-PCR kit. A second multiplex PCR round built the libraries, followed by size selection and purification. Paired-end sequencing of the libraries was performed with 100 bp reads on an Illumina HiSeq2000. In the source study's methods: SOAPnuke was used to process the raw data, with reads discarded if the reads contained adapters or uncalled bases, had a mean Phred below 15, or lacked an exact constant-primer or identifier match. COPE v1.2.5 was used to merge the high-quality paired reads, and each unique nucleotide sequence was defined as a clonotype. MiTCR v1.1 was used to align the clonotypes against IMGT TRBV, TRBD and TRBJ reference segments. Analysis was restricted to V-J combinations with a frequency above 0.0001, which covered roughly 99% of repertoires. A TCS score was defined as the ratio between F50 (clonal expansion) and ExV (chaos), using BLOSUM62-based TCRdist between CDR3 peptides within each V-J. Welch's t-statistics and random forest reduced several hundred V-J features to under 15, which were used in a naive Bayes classifier (R e1071). The Morisita-Horn index was used to measure how similar the thyroid and blood repertoires were. Starting from the raw public reads, TCRdb applied fastp trimming at Q25, assembled clones with MiXCR and retained in-frame beta chains. Identical CDR3 proteins give one entry, which carries the most common genes and DNA. In this record, the V and J calls reflect TCRdb's handling and not the investigators' own analysis. This sample gives hundreds of thousands of distinct CDR3 sequences in total; nearly 45% of them show up just once. The biggest ten clones account for roughly 6.5% of the sample.

Patients with uncontrolled infections, other autoimmune diseases, pregnancy or lactation were excluded. Diagnoses were established on the basis of clinical symptoms, serum thyroxine and TRAb, thyroid ultrasound, and orbital computed tomography. Total RNA was extracted with Trizol reagent, and quality was checked on an Agilent 2100 Bioanalyzer. This clonotype has more than one count but fewer than ten. What antigen it recognizes has not been identified. No base quality values were provided; no much bigger clone lies one nucleotide off. The CDR1 and CDR2 encoded by the germline V gene are SGHAT and FQNNGV. The CDR3 runs 12 residues from the cysteine to the phenylalanine. The entry retains the CDR3 DNA only, 36 bases that are in frame from base 1. V is reduced by 5 bases and J by 4 bases, leaving a spacing of 8 bases between them.

Sequenced: peripheral blood or thyroid tissue (not recorded which). The clonotype was recovered from an adult man with Graves' disease, either hyperthyroidism or ophthalmopathy (not recorded which). The chain is made from TRBV11-2 and TRBJ1-1; the D gene identity is not certain. The CDR3 reads CASSHPGTEAFF. The nucleotides are TGTGCCAGCAGCCATCCGGGCACTGAAGCTTTCTTT.